This T cell receptor beta chain was captured by sequencing in a study of shared clonotypes between healthy human individuals. Germline V gene lookup returns CDR1 LNHDA and CDR2 SQIVND (reference sequence). Trimming at V came to 1 base and at J to 6 bases, leaving 5 bases not matched to a gene. This CDR3 is 15 amino acids long. Several immunoSEQ plates held equal portions of the genomic DNA taken from each subset. Method: immunoSEQ multiplex PCR; TCRdb's copy keeps in-frame clones and lacks some. The table lists nearly 1,000,000 clones, roughly 72% of them singletons. This sequence was found in a man aged 18-30 years in good health. The source material was memory CD4+ T cells sorted from blood. As to subset: CD45RA-negative fraction. The V and J genes are TRBV19 and TRBJ2-1; 8 bases fit TRBD2. CDR3 bases: TGTGCCAGTAGTATAGTTAGCGGGAAGACCAATGAGCAGTTCTTC. Translating it yields CASSIVSGKTNEQFF.